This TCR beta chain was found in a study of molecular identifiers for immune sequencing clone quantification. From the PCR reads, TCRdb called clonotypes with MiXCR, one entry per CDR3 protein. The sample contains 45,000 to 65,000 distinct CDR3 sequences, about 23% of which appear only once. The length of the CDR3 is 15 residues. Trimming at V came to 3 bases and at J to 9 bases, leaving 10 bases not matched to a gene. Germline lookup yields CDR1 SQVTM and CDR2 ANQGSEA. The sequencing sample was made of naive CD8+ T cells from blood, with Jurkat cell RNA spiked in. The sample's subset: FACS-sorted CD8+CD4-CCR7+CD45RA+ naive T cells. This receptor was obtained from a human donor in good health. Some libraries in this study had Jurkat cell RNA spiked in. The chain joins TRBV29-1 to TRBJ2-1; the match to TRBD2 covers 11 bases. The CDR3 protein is CSVDKTSGRIVEQFF. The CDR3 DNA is TGCAGCGTTGATAAAACTAGCGGGAGAATTGTTGAGCAGTTCTTC.